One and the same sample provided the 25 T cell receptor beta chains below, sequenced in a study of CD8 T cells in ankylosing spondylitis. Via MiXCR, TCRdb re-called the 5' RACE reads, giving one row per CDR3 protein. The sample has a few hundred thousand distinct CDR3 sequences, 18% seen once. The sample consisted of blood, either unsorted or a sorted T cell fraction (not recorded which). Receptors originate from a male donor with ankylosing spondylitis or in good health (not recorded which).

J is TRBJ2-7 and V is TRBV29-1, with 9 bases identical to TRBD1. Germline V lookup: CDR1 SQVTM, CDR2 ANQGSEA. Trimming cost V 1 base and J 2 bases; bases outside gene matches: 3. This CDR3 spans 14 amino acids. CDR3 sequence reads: CSVEGTGVPYEQYF. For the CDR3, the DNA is TGCAGCGTTGAAGGGACAGGGGTGCCCTACGAGCAGTACTTC.

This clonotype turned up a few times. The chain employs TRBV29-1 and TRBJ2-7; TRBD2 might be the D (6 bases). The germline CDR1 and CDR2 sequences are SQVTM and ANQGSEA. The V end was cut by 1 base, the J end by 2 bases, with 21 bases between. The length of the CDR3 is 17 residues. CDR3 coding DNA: TGCAGCGTTGAAGTTGGGGTGGTTGGGGTAGCGGCCTACGAGCAGTACTTC. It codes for CSVEVGVVGVAAYEQYF.

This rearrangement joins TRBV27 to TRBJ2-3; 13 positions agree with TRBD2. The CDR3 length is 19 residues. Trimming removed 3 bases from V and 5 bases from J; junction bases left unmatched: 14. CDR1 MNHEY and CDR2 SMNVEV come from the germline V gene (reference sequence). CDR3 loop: CASSLMGDTSGRARDTQYF. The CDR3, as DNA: TGTGCCAGCAGTTTGATGGGCGACACTAGCGGGAGGGCCAGAGATACGCAGTATTTT.

The CDR3 reads CSTQGGGSYNEQFF. CDR3 DNA sequence: TGCAGTACTCAGGGTGGGGGCTCCTACAATGAGCAGTTCTTC. The rearrangement joins TRBV20-1 to TRBJ2-1, with D possibly being TRBD1 or TRBD2 (5 bases each). V lost 8 bases, J lost 0 bases, and 14 bases lay in between. The CDR3 is made up of 14 amino acids. Germline V CDR1 and CDR2: DFQATT, SNEGSKA (reference sequence).

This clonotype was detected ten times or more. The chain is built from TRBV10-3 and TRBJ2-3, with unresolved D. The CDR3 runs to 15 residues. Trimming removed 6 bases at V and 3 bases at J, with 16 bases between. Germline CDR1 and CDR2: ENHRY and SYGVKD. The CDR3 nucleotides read TGTGCCATCAGACGGAGACCGCTGGGTACAGATACGCAGTATTTT. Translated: CAIRRRPLGTDTQYF.

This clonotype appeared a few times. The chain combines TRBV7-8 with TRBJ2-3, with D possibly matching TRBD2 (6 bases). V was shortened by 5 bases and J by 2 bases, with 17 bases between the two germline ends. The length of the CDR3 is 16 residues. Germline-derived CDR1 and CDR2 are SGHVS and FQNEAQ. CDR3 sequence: CASSPEGTSITDTQYF. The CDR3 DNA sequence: TGTGCCAGCAGCCCTGAGGGCACTAGCATCACAGATACGCAGTATTTT.

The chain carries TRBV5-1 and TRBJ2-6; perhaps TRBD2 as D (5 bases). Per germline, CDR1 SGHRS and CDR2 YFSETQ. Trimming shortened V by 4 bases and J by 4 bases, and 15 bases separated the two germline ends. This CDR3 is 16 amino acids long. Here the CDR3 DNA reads TGCGCCAGCAGCCACACGGACTCCCGAGGGGCCAACGTCCTGACTTTC. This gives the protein CASSHTDSRGANVLTF.

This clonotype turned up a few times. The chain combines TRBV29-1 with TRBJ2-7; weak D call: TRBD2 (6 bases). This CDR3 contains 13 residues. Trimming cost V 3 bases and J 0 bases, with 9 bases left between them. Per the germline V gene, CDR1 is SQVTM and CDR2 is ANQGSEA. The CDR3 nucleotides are TGCAGCGTTGAGGTTAGCGGCTCCTACGAGCAGTACTTC. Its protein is CSVEVSGSYEQYF.

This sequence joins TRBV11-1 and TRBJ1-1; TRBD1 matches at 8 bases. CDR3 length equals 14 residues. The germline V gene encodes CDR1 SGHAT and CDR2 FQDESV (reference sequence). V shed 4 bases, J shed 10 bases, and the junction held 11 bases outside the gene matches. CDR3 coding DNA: TGTGCCAGCAGCTGGACAGGGCCGAACGAGGCAGCTTTCTTT. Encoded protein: CASSWTGPNEAAFF. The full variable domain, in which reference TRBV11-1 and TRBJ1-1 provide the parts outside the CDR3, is EAEVAQSPRYKITEKSQAVAFWCDPISGHATLYWYRQILGQGPELLVQFQDESVVDDSQLPKDRFSAERLKGVDSTLKIQPAELGDSAMYLCASSWTGPNEAAFFGQGTRLTVV.

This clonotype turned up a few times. The CDR3 is CASSQDLTGELFF. The CDR3 nucleotides are TGTGCCAGCAGCCAAGATCTAACAGGGGAGCTGTTTTTT. The chain joins TRBV3-1 to TRBJ2-2; no firm D call. Germline V gives CDR1 LGHDT, CDR2 YNNKEL (reference sequence). Trimming removed 0 bases at V and 8 bases at J, with 7 bases between. The CDR3 loop spans 13 amino acids.

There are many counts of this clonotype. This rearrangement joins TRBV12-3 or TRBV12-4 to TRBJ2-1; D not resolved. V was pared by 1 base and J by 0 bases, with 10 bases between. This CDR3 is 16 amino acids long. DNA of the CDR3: TGTGCCAGCAGTTTAGGGGAAATAAGCTCCTACAATGAGCAGTTCTTC. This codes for CASSLGEISSYNEQFF.

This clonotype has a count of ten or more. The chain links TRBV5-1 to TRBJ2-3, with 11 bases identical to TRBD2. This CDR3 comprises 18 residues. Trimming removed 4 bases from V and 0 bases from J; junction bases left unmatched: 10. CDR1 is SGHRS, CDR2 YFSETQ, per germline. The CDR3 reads CASSATSGIWSSTDTQYF. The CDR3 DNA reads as TGCGCCAGCAGCGCGACTAGCGGGATTTGGAGCAGCACAGATACGCAGTATTTT.

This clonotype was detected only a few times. The CDR3 DNA sequence: TGTGCCAGCAGTTTGTGGGACAGACTAGTGAGGGAGCTGTTTTTT. Translating gives CASSLWDRLVRELFF. J is TRBJ2-2 and V is TRBV6-5; TRBD1 is a possible D gene (7 bases). The CDR3 covers 15 residues. Between the trimmed V and J ends, which lost 4 bases and 9 bases, there was a span of 18 bases. Per germline, CDR1 MNHEY and CDR2 SVGAGI.

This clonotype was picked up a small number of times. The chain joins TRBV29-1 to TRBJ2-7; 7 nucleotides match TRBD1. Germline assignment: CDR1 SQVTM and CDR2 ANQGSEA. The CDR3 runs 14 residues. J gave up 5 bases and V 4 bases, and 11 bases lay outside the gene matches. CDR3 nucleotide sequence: TGCAGCGTTGGACTGACAGGGCGAAAGGACGAGCAGTACTTC. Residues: CSVGLTGRKDEQYF.

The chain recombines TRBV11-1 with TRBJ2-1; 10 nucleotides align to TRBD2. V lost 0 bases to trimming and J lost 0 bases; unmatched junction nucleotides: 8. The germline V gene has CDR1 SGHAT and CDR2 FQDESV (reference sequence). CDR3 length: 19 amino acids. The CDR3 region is CASSLAILSSGSSYNEQFF. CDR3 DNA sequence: TGTGCCAGCAGCTTAGCAATCCTATCTAGCGGGAGCTCCTACAATGAGCAGTTCTTC.

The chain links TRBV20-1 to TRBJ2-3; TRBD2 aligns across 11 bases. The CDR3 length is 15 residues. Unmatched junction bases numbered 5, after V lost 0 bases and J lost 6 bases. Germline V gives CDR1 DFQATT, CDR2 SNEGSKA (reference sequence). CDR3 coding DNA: TGCAGTGCTAGAGATGGGACTAGCGGAGGGGATACGCAGTATTTT. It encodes CSARDGTSGGDTQYF.

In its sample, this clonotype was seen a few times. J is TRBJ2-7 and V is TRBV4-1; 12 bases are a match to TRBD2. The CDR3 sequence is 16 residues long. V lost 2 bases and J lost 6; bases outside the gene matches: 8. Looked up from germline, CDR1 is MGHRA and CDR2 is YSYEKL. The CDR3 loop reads CASSQPLAGGGSEQYF. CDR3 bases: TGCGCCAGCAGCCAACCTCTAGCGGGAGGGGGTAGCGAGCAGTACTTC.

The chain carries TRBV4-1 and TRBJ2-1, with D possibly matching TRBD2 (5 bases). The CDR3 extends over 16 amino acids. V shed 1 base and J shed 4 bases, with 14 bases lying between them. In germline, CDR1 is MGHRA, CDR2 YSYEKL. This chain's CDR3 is CASSQVFSSVYNEQFF. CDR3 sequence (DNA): TGCGCCAGCAGCCAAGTTTTCAGTAGCGTATACAATGAGCAGTTCTTC.

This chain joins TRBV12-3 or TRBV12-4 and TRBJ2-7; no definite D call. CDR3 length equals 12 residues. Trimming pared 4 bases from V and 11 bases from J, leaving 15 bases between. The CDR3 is CASSSTVGSEYF. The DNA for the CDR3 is TGTGCCAGCAGTTCGACCGTGGGCTCGGAGTACTTC.

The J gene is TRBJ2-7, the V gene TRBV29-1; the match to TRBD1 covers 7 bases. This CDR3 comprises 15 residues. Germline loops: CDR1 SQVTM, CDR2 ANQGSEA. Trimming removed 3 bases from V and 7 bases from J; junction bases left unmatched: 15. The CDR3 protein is CSVEPGTAEGVEQYF. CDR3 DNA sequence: TGCAGCGTTGAGCCCGGGACAGCCGAAGGGGTAGAGCAGTACTTC.

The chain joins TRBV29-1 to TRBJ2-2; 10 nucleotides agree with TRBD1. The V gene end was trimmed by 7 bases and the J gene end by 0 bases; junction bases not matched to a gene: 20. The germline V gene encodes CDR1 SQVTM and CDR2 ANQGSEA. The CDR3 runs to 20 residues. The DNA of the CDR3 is TGCAGCGCTAGAGGCAAAACCGGGACAGGGGTTTTTTCGAACACCGGGGAGCTGTTTTTT. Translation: CSARGKTGTGVFSNTGELFF.

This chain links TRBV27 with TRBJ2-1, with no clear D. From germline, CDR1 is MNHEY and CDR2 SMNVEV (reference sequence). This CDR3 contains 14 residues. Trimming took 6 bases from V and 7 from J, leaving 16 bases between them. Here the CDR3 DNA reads TGTGCCAGCAGCATTGTCGGATTAGGGAATGAGCAGTTCTTC. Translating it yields CASSIVGLGNEQFF.

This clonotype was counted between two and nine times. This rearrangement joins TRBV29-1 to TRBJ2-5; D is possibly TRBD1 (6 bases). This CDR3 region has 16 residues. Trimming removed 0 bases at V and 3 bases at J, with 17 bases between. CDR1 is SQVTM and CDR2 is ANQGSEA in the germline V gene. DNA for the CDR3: TGCAGCGTTGAAGATCCGACGAAAGAGGGGGAAGAGACCCAGTACTTC. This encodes CSVEDPTKEGEETQYF.

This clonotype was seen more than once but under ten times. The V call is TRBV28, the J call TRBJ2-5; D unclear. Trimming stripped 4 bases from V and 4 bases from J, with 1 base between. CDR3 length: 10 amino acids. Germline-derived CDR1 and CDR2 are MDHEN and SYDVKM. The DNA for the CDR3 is TGTGCCAGCAGTTCAGAGACCCAGTACTTC. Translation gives CASSSETQYF.

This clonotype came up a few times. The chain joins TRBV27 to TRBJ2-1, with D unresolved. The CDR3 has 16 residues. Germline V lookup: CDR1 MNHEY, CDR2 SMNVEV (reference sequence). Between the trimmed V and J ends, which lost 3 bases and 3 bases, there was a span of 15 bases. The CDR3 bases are TGTGCCAGCAGTTTGTGGCAGCCTACTCACTACAATGAGCAGTTCTTC. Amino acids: CASSLWQPTHYNEQFF.